Listed below are T cell receptor beta chains from one sample, sequenced in a study of OX40 agonist ivuxolimab in advanced cancers. Profiling relied on immunoSEQ multiplex PCR, and the TCRdb table lists in-frame clones only, not all of them. The table records roughly 48,000 clones, 60% to 80% of them present only once. The sequencing here drew on CD4+ or CD8+ T cells sorted from blood, taken in a trial of the OX40 agonist ivuxolimab. These receptors were collected from an adult with an advanced solid tumor such as melanoma, head and neck, liver or kidney cancer. Each CDR3 is given with its conserved first and last residue. D genes are given only for firm matches. Only part of the rows carry a size: once, few, many, or a class if the clone is expanded.

DNA: TGTGCCAGCAGTACCCCTAGGTCCTCGAGCTCCTACAATGAGCAGTTCTTC
CDR3: CASSTPRSSSSYNEQFF
size: -
J: TRBJ2-1
V: TRBV28
D: -

DNA: TGTGCCAGCAGTCCTGGGAAGCCCCAGCATTTT
CDR3: CASSPGKPQHF
size: -
J: TRBJ1-5
V: TRBV6-6
D: -

DNA: TGTGCCACCAAGACTAGCGGGAGGGAGCAGTTCTTC
CDR3: CATKTSGREQFF
size: -
J: TRBJ2-1
V: TRBV6-6
D: TRBD2

DNA: TGTGCCAGCAGCAGAGGGGACAGGGGTAACACTGAAGCTTTCTTT
CDR3: CASSRGDRGNTEAFF
size: -
J: TRBJ1-1
V: TRBV7-2
D: TRBD1

DNA: TGCGCCAGCAGCTTACAACAGGGGGTCCAAGAGACCCAGTACTTC
CDR3: CASSLQQGVQETQYF
size: once
J: TRBJ2-5
V: TRBV5-1
D: TRBD1

DNA: TGTGCCACCAGCCGAACCCGCGGGACGGCCGGGGAGCTGTTTTTT
CDR3: CATSRTRGTAGELFF
size: once
J: TRBJ2-2
V: TRBV15
D: -

DNA: TGCGCCAGCAGTGATGGGGGCGGGTGGATTCCCCATGAGCAGTTCTTC
CDR3: CASSDGGGWIPHEQFF
size: once
J: TRBJ2-1
V: TRBV10-1
D: -

DNA: TGTGCCAGCAGTCGAAACTACAATGAGCAGTTCTTC
CDR3: CASSRNYNEQFF
size: -
J: TRBJ2-1
V: TRBV2
D: -

DNA: TGTGCCAGTAGTACGAGCGACAACGTAGGCACTGAGCAGTTCTTC
CDR3: CASSTSDNVGTEQFF
size: -
J: TRBJ2-1
V: TRBV19
D: -

DNA: TGTGCCAGCAGTGCCGTACGCTCGTTGGACACTGAAGCTTTCTTT
CDR3: CASSAVRSLDTEAFF
size: -
J: TRBJ1-1
V: TRBV6-1
D: -

DNA: TGTGCCAGCAGCTTAGCTGGGAGCGGTGGGCTGTTTTTT
CDR3: CASSLAGSGGLFF
size: medium-sized
J: TRBJ2-2
V: TRBV7-2
D: -

DNA: TGTGCCAGCAGCTTAGAGGGACAAATCTTCTCTGGGGCCAACGTCCTGACTTTC
CDR3: CASSLEGQIFSGANVLTF
size: -
J: TRBJ2-6
V: TRBV7-8
D: -

DNA: TGCGCCAGCAGCTTGGGCCTAGCGGGAGGAGTCGCGGAGACCCAGTACTTC
CDR3: CASSLGLAGGVAETQYF
size: -
J: TRBJ2-5
V: TRBV5-1
D: TRBD2

DNA: TGCGCCAGCAGCTTGGGAGCGGGAGAGATGGGTGAGCAGTTCTTC
CDR3: CASSLGAGEMGEQFF
size: -
J: TRBJ2-1
V: TRBV5-1
D: TRBD2

DNA: TGTGCCAGCAGCTTGGGGCCCTCAACTGGTAATGAAAAACTGTTTTTT
CDR3: CASSLGPSTGNEKLFF
size: -
J: TRBJ1-4
V: TRBV5-6
D: -

DNA: TGTGCCAGCACCCGGGGGCCGACTTTCTTT
CDR3: CASTRGPTFF
size: once
J: TRBJ1-1
V: TRBV2
D: -

DNA: TGTGCCAGCAGTTTCGGTTCTTTGACGCCCCACTACGAGCAGTACTTC
CDR3: CASSFGSLTPHYEQYF
size: -
J: TRBJ2-7
V: TRBV6-6
D: -

DNA: TGTGCCAGCAGCCGGACTAGCGGAGGCCAAGATACGCAGTATTTT
CDR3: CASSRTSGGQDTQYF
size: -
J: TRBJ2-3
V: TRBV6-5
D: TRBD2

DNA: TGCGCCAGCAGCCTAGCGGGGATTCCTAGAGAGCAGTACTTC
CDR3: CASSLAGIPREQYF
size: -
J: TRBJ2-7
V: TRBV10-2
D: TRBD2

DNA: TGTGCCAGCAGCATGACGGTTGGAAACACCATATATTTT
CDR3: CASSMTVGNTIYF
size: once
J: TRBJ1-3
V: TRBV5-6
D: -

DNA: TGTGCCAGCCACAGGACGAACACCGGGGAGCTGTTTTTT
CDR3: CASHRTNTGELFF
size: -
J: TRBJ2-2
V: TRBV19
D: -

DNA: TGTGCCAGCAGTGGGACTAGCGGGAGGCCTCTGGATGAGCAGTTCTTC
CDR3: CASSGTSGRPLDEQFF
size: -
J: TRBJ2-1
V: TRBV2
D: TRBD2

DNA: TGTGCCAGCAGCCCCACCCGGGGACAGGAGAACACTGAAGCTTTCTTT
CDR3: CASSPTRGQENTEAFF
size: -
J: TRBJ1-1
V: TRBV11-2
D: TRBD1

DNA: TGTGCCAGCAGCGTAGTTGGGGACAACTCTGGGGCCAACGTCCTGACTTTC
CDR3: CASSVVGDNSGANVLTF
size: -
J: TRBJ2-6
V: TRBV9
D: -

DNA: TGTGCCAGCAGCTTAGGAAGGGGGCCAGGAGGCTACACCTTC
CDR3: CASSLGRGPGGYTF
size: -
J: TRBJ1-2
V: TRBV11-2
D: TRBD1

DNA: TGTGCCAGCAGACAGAAGGGCGGTTTGAACACTGAAGCTTTCTTT
CDR3: CASRQKGGLNTEAFF
size: -
J: TRBJ1-1
V: TRBV6-6
D: -

DNA: TGTGCCAGCAGTGAAGCGGAGGGTCCAGAGGATACGCAGTATTTT
CDR3: CASSEAEGPEDTQYF
size: -
J: TRBJ2-3
V: TRBV2
D: -

DNA: TGTGCCAGCAGCTTGGCTGGGACAGCCAGCGGCTACACCTTC
CDR3: CASSLAGTASGYTF
size: -
J: TRBJ1-2
V: TRBV5-5
D: TRBD1

DNA: TGTGCCAGCAGCTTTAGCGGGGGGTACACCGGGGAGCTGTTTTTT
CDR3: CASSFSGGYTGELFF
size: -
J: TRBJ2-2
V: TRBV5-4
D: TRBD2

DNA: TGCAGGGGTACAGGGGGCACTGAAGCTTTCTTT
CDR3: CRGTGGTEAFF
size: -
J: TRBJ1-1
V: TRBV20-1
D: TRBD1

DNA: TGTGCCATCAGTTGGGACAGGGTAGGCGAGCAGTACTTC
CDR3: CAISWDRVGEQYF
size: -
J: TRBJ2-7
V: TRBV10-3
D: TRBD1

DNA: TGCAGCGCCGGAGCGGGAGGGCCGAATGAGCAGTTCTTC
CDR3: CSAGAGGPNEQFF
size: -
J: TRBJ2-1
V: TRBV29-1
D: TRBD2

DNA: TGCGCCAGCAGCGTGTCCTCGGACACCGATCACACAGATACGCAGTATTTT
CDR3: CASSVSSDTDHTDTQYF
size: -
J: TRBJ2-3
V: TRBV5-1
D: -

DNA: TGTGCCAGCAGTTACACTAGCGGGAGTGTTGGCAATGAGCAGTTCTTC
CDR3: CASSYTSGSVGNEQFF
size: -
J: TRBJ2-1
V: TRBV6-5
D: TRBD2

DNA: TGTGCCATCAGTGGGGGGACTAGCGGCCAATCCTACGAGCAGTACTTC
CDR3: CAISGGTSGQSYEQYF
size: -
J: TRBJ2-7
V: TRBV10-3
D: TRBD2

DNA: TGTGCCACCAGCGTCAGGGGTGGAAACACCATATATTTT
CDR3: CATSVRGGNTIYF
size: -
J: TRBJ1-3
V: TRBV15
D: -

DNA: TGTGCCAGCAGCCTCGGACAGGGTTACACTGAAGCTTTCTTT
CDR3: CASSLGQGYTEAFF
size: -
J: TRBJ1-1
V: TRBV6-6
D: TRBD1

DNA: TGTGCCAGCAGCTTGGCCGGGACTAGCCTGTATTTT
CDR3: CASSLAGTSLYF
size: -
J: TRBJ2-3
V: TRBV11-2
D: TRBD2

DNA: TGCAGCGCCCGACTAGCGCATACCTACGAGCAGTACTTC
CDR3: CSARLAHTYEQYF
size: -
J: TRBJ2-7
V: TRBV29-1
D: TRBD2

DNA: TGTGCCAGCAGTTTTTTCGGACTAGCGGGAGGTGAGCAGTTCTTC
CDR3: CASSFFGLAGGEQFF
size: -
J: TRBJ2-1
V: TRBV6-6
D: TRBD2

DNA: TGTGCCAGCAGCTCCACAACAGGGGGCCGGGGCAATGAGCAGTTCTTC
CDR3: CASSSTTGGRGNEQFF
size: -
J: TRBJ2-1
V: TRBV5-4
D: TRBD1

DNA: TGTGCCAGCAAGCTTGCGTGGGGCACAGATACGCAGTATTTT
CDR3: CASKLAWGTDTQYF
size: once
J: TRBJ2-3
V: TRBV5-6
D: -

DNA: TGTGCCAGTACCAAGGGACAGAGGGCCACAGATACGCAGTATTTT
CDR3: CASTKGQRATDTQYF
size: few
J: TRBJ2-3
V: TRBV19
D: TRBD1

DNA: TGTGCCAGCAGTGAATTACGGGGGCCCTCCCTCTACGAGCAGTACTTC
CDR3: CASSELRGPSLYEQYF
size: -
J: TRBJ2-7
V: TRBV6-1
D: -

DNA: TGTGCCAGCAGCGCCAGGGACACCTCTGGAAACACCATATATTTT
CDR3: CASSARDTSGNTIYF
size: -
J: TRBJ1-3
V: TRBV5-6
D: -

DNA: TGTGCCATCAGTGGGGGCGACACTGAAGCTTTCTTT
CDR3: CAISGGDTEAFF
size: once
J: TRBJ1-1
V: TRBV10-3
D: -

DNA: TGTGCCAGCAGCCGGACCAACCCGAACACTGAAGCTTTTTTT
CDR3: CASSRTNPNTEAFF
size: -
J: TRBJ1-1
V: TRBV7-9
D: -

DNA: TGTGCCAGCAGCTTAGATCCTGCGGGGGGGACGCGCGAGACCCAGTACTTC
CDR3: CASSLDPAGGTRETQYF
size: -
J: TRBJ2-5
V: TRBV11-2
D: TRBD2

DNA: TGTGCCAGTGTAGGACTAGCGGCCGGGGAGCTGTTTTTT
CDR3: CASVGLAAGELFF
size: -
J: TRBJ2-2
V: TRBV19
D: TRBD2

DNA: TGTGCCAGCAGTTACGAACAGGGTTTGGAGCAGTTCTTC
CDR3: CASSYEQGLEQFF
size: once
J: TRBJ2-1
V: TRBV6-5
D: -

DNA: TGTGCCAGCAGCCAATCTTGGGGGACTGAAGCTTTCTTT
CDR3: CASSQSWGTEAFF
size: -
J: TRBJ1-1
V: TRBV16
D: -

DNA: TGCGCCAGCAGCCGGGACACCTTGAACACTGAAGCTTTCTTT
CDR3: CASSRDTLNTEAFF
size: -
J: TRBJ1-1
V: TRBV10-1
D: -

DNA: TGTGCCAGCAGCAATCGGGACATACCCTACGAGCAGTACTTC
CDR3: CASSNRDIPYEQYF
size: -
J: TRBJ2-7
V: TRBV5-4
D: -

DNA: TGTGCCAGCAGCACAAATGCGGGGGTCGGCTACACCTTC
CDR3: CASSTNAGVGYTF
size: -
J: TRBJ1-2
V: TRBV7-2
D: -

DNA: TGCGCCAGCAGCTTGGACCAATACGAGCAGTACTTC
CDR3: CASSLDQYEQYF
size: -
J: TRBJ2-7
V: TRBV5-1
D: -